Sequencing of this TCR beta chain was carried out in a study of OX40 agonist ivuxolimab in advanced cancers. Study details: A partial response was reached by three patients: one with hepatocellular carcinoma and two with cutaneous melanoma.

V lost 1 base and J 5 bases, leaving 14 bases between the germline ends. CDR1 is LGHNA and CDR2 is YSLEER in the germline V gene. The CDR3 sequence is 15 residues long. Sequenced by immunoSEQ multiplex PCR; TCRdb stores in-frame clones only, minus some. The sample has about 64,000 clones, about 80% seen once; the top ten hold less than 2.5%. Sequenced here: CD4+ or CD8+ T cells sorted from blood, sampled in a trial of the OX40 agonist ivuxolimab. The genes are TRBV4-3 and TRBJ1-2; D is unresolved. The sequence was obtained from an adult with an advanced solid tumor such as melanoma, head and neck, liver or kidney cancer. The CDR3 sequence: CASSQGPGPQYGYTF. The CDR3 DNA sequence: TGCGCCAGCAGCCAAGGTCCAGGACCTCAGTATGGCTACACCTTC.